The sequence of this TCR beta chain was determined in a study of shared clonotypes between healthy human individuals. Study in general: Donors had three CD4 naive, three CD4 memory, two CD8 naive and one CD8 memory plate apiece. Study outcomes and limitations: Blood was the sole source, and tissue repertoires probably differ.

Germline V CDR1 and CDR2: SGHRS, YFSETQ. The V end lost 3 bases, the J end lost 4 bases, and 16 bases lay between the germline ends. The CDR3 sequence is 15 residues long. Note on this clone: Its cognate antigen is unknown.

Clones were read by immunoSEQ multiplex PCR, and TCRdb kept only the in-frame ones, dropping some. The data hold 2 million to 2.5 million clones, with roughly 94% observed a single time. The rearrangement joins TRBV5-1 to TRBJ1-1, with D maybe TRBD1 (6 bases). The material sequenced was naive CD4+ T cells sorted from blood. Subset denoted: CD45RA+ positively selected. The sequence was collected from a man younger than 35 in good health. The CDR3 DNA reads TGCGCCAGCAGCTCCGCCCCCGGACAGTCCACTGAAGCTTTCTTT. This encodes CASSSAPGQSTEAFF.